The rows below give T cell receptor beta chains drawn from one sample of a study of OX40 agonist ivuxolimab in advanced cancers. Using immunoSEQ multiplex PCR, the repertoire was profiled, and TCRdb retains in-frame clones only, with some absent. The data contain 75,000 to 100,000 clones, roughly 80% of them singletons. The sample consisted of CD4+ or CD8+ T cells sorted from blood, taken in a trial of the OX40 agonist ivuxolimab. These receptors all come from an adult with an advanced solid tumor such as melanoma, head and neck, liver or kidney cancer. Both conserved end residues are part of each CDR3. D genes are given only for firm matches. A clone size is listed for some rows: how often the clone was seen (once, few, many), or a class if it is expanded.

D gene	V gene	clone size	J gene	CDR3 protein	CDR3 DNA
-	TRBV18	-	TRBJ1-5	CASSPRGQPQHF	TGTGCCAGCTCACCACGGGGTCAGCCCCAGCATTTT
TRBD1	TRBV6-5	-	TRBJ1-5	CASSRDRAGNQPQHF	TGTGCCAGCAGTCGTGACAGGGCGGGAAATCAGCCCCAGCATTTT
-	TRBV7-9	-	TRBJ2-7	CASSLPPTGDPYEQYF	TGTGCCAGCAGCTTACCACCGACGGGGGATCCCTACGAGCAGTACTTC
TRBD2	TRBV5-1	-	TRBJ2-5	CASSLAMEIAGVQETQYF	TGCGCCAGCAGCTTGGCCATGGAGATAGCGGGGGTACAAGAGACCCAGTACTTC
TRBD1	TRBV6-1	-	TRBJ2-7	CASRQGQGESYEQYF	TGTGCCAGCAGGCAGGGACAGGGGGAGTCTTACGAGCAGTACTTC
TRBD2	TRBV5-1	once	TRBJ2-3	CASSLLAGRDTQYF	TGCGCCAGCAGCCTCCTAGCGGGACGGGATACGCAGTATTTT
-	TRBV29-1	-	TRBJ2-2	CSVEWGWTSNTGELFF	TGCAGCGTTGAATGGGGTTGGACATCGAACACCGGGGAGCTGTTTTTT
TRBD1	TRBV6-5	-	TRBJ1-6	CASSSTGTGNSPLHF	TGTGCCAGCAGTTCTACCGGGACAGGAAATTCACCCCTCCACTTT
TRBD1	TRBV7-9	few	TRBJ1-2	CASSLRQGQDGYTF	TGTGCCAGCAGCTTACGACAGGGCCAAGATGGCTACACCTTC
TRBD1	TRBV5-6	-	TRBJ1-2	CASSPGVTDRGRNYGYTF	TGTGCCAGCAGCCCCGGAGTGACCGACAGGGGGCGAAACTATGGCTACACCTTC
-	TRBV12-5	-	TRBJ1-1	CASGLGQNTEAFF	TGTGCTAGTGGTTTGGGACAAAACACTGAAGCTTTCTTT
-	TRBV7-6	-	TRBJ1-2	CASSPYRTGYGYTF	TGTGCCAGCAGCCCATACCGTACGGGCTATGGCTACACCTTC
-	TRBV2	-	TRBJ1-2	CASSDRALANYGYTF	TGTGCCAGCAGTGACAGGGCTCTGGCTAACTATGGCTACACCTTC
-	TRBV18	-	TRBJ1-2	CASSPGGFPGYTF	TGTGCCAGCTCACCGGGAGGGTTCCCTGGCTACACCTTC
TRBD2	TRBV5-1	few	TRBJ2-7	CASSTGTSGMPKSYEQYF	TGCGCCAGCAGCACCGGGACTAGCGGCATGCCAAAATCCTACGAGCAGTACTTC
TRBD1	TRBV4-3	-	TRBJ2-7	CASSQTDRDNYEQYF	TGCGCCAGCAGCCAGACGGACAGGGATAACTACGAGCAGTACTTC
-	TRBV7-3	-	TRBJ1-1	CASSLTPSGGKNTEAFF	TGTGCCAGCAGCTTAACGCCATCGGGGGGTAAGAACACTGAAGCTTTCTTT
TRBD1	TRBV7-9	-	TRBJ1-2	CASSYIGTGVDGYTF	TGTGCCAGCAGCTATATCGGGACAGGGGTCGACGGCTACACCTTC
-	TRBV15	-	TRBJ2-1	CATSRGPGLYNEQFF	TGTGCCACCAGCAGAGGACCAGGGCTCTACAATGAGCAGTTCTTC
-	TRBV7-6	many	TRBJ2-5	CASSSPPRRETQYF	TGTGCCAGCAGCTCCCCCCCCCGGCGGGAGACCCAGTACTTC
TRBD2	TRBV5-1	-	TRBJ2-3	CASGTSGTDTQYF	TGCGCCAGCGGGACTAGCGGCACAGATACGCAGTATTTT
TRBD2	TRBV4-3	-	TRBJ2-1	CASSQDRGGKGEQFF	TGCGCCAGCAGCCAAGACCGCGGGGGGAAGGGTGAGCAGTTCTTC
-	TRBV20-1	once	TRBJ1-2	CSARVGNGYTF	TGCAGTGCTAGGGTGGGGAATGGCTACACCTTC
TRBD1	TRBV4-1	-	TRBJ2-7	CASSHGTAYEQYF	TGCGCCAGCAGCCACGGGACAGCCTACGAGCAGTACTTC
-	TRBV6-1	-	TRBJ1-5	CASSEQGGGQPQHF	TGTGCCAGCAGTGAACAGGGAGGGGGTCAGCCCCAGCATTTT
TRBD1	TRBV5-6	-	TRBJ2-2	CASSRQGTNTGELFF	TGTGCCAGCAGCCGACAGGGAACGAACACCGGGGAGCTGTTTTTT
TRBD2	TRBV29-1	-	TRBJ2-1	CSVGASGGGNEQFF	TGCAGCGTTGGTGCCAGCGGGGGGGGCAATGAGCAGTTCTTC
-	TRBV2	few	TRBJ1-1	CASVFGPTEAFF	TGTGCCAGCGTCTTTGGGCCCACTGAAGCTTTCTTT
-	TRBV7-3	-	TRBJ1-1	CASSANTGHSTEAFF	TGTGCCAGCAGCGCAAACACGGGACATAGTACTGAAGCTTTCTTT
-	TRBV5-1	-	TRBJ2-2	CASRGKGELSGELFF	TGCGCCAGCCGCGGGAAGGGAGAACTATCCGGGGAGCTGTTTTTT
TRBD2	TRBV5-1	few	TRBJ2-2	CASSMLAATNTGELFF	TGCGCCAGCAGCATGCTAGCGGCTACGAACACCGGGGAGCTGTTTTTT
TRBD1	TRBV5-1	few	TRBJ2-7	CASTGTGYEQYF	TGCGCCAGCACCGGGACAGGGTACGAGCAGTACTTC
-	TRBV11-2	-	TRBJ1-2	CASSSTGPWGYGYTF	TGTGCCAGCAGCTCTACGGGGCCATGGGGCTATGGCTACACCTTC
TRBD2	TRBV11-2	-	TRBJ2-3	CASSLGTSGTTDTQYF	TGTGCCAGCAGCTTGGGGACTAGCGGGACCACAGATACGCAGTATTTT
-	TRBV6-5	-	TRBJ2-7	CASSLALDSSSYEQYF	TGTGCCAGCAGTTTGGCTTTGGACAGTAGCTCCTACGAGCAGTACTTC
-	TRBV11-2	-	TRBJ2-6	CASSFLSGANVLTF	TGTGCCAGCAGCTTCCTATCTGGGGCCAACGTCCTGACTTTC
-	TRBV11-2	once	TRBJ2-1	CASSFGTADNEQFF	TGTGCCAGCAGCTTTGGGACGGCTGACAATGAGCAGTTCTTC
-	TRBV10-1	-	TRBJ2-1	CATAQRNEQFF	TGCGCCACAGCCCAGAGGAATGAGCAGTTCTTC
-	TRBV5-6	-	TRBJ2-3	CASSFGGSQSMDTQYF	TGTGCCAGCAGCTTTGGGGGATCCCAAAGCATGGATACGCAGTATTTT
-	TRBV5-1	-	TRBJ1-1	CASSLVPEVNTEAFF	TGCGCCAGCAGCTTGGTTCCGGAGGTGAACACTGAAGCTTTCTTT